This note documents a single T cell receptor beta chain sequence. Profiling relied on immunoSEQ multiplex PCR, and the TCRdb table lists in-frame clones only, not all of them. The data show over 150,000 clones, with more than 85% seen just once and 2% held by the top ten. This record comes from a study of control samples from healthy donors and cancer patients. The CDR3 sequence is 14 residues long. Per the germline V gene, CDR1 is MNHNY and CDR2 is SVGAGI (reference sequence). The V end was cut by 6 bases, the J end by 0 bases, with 9 bases between. This TCR came from a woman in her thirties or forties in good health. This chain uses TRBV6-6 with TRBJ1-3; D not resolved. The specimen was blood. Written as DNA, the CDR3 is TGTGCCAGCAGCCCAGATTACTCTGGAAACACCATATATTTT. Its translation is CASSPDYSGNTIYF.